The 4 T cell receptor beta chains below were found in one sample sequenced in a study of T-cell reconstitution after alpha-beta-depleted transplantation in children. TCRbeta library construction was performed incorporating unique molecular identifiers. TCRdb recomputed calls from the PCR reads with MiXCR, one row per CDR3 protein. The table records 300,000 or so distinct CDR3 sequences, 20% to 30% of them present only once. Specimen: PBMCs, mostly from graft donor cells, collected 180 days after TCRalphabeta/CD19-depleted stem cell transplant. The receptors shown here come from a male patient younger than 18 who had a stem cell transplant for acute lymphoblastic leukemia, so the T cells may come from the graft donor.

This clonotype occurred a few times. The chain carries TRBV5-1 and TRBJ1-5; 8 bases line up with TRBD1. Germline assignment: CDR1 SGHRS and CDR2 YFSETQ. The CDR3 consists of 15 residues. V was clipped by 5 bases and J by 0 bases; unmatched bases: 4. DNA for the CDR3: TGCGCCAGCAGTCGGACAGGGTATAGCAATCAGCCCCAGCATTTT. It yields the protein CASSRTGYSNQPQHF.

This chain connects TRBV29-1 to TRBJ1-1; 7 bases line up with TRBD1. CDR3 size: 14 residues. CDR1 and CDR2 from the germline V gene are SQVTM and ANQGSEA. Trimming took 5 bases from V and 0 from J; bases not matched to a gene: 6. This chain's CDR3 is CSVRGQTMNTEAFF. DNA of the CDR3: TGCAGCGTTCGGGGACAGACCATGAACACTGAAGCTTTCTTT. Full variable domain (remainder filled in from reference TRBV29-1 and TRBJ1-1): SAVISQKPSRDICQRGTSLTIQCQVDSQVTMMFWYRQQPGQSLTLIATANQGSEATYESGFVIDKFPISRPNLTFSTLTVSNMSPEDSSIYLCSVRGQTMNTEAFFGQGTRLTVV.

The chain recombines TRBV7-9 with TRBJ1-6; the D is unclear. CDR1 and CDR2 (germline): SEHNR, FQNEAQ (reference sequence). The length of the CDR3 is 12 residues. The germline V and J ends were trimmed by 11 bases and 6 bases, with 11 bases remaining between them. Written as DNA, the CDR3 is TGTGCCGTAGGAGCGGGTAATTCACCCCTCCACTTT. It translates to CAVGAGNSPLHF.

Within the sample, this clonotype is medium-sized. The chain couples TRBV20-1 to TRBJ1-1; tentatively, D is TRBD1 (6 bases). Germline CDR1 DFQATT, CDR2 SNEGSKA (reference sequence). V lost 4 bases, J lost 2 bases, and 11 bases lay in between. The CDR3 is 13 amino acids. The CDR3 bases are TGCAGTGCTAACGGAGGGGGTAACACTGAAGCTTTCTTT. Translating gives CSANGGGNTEAFF.